This entry features one T cell receptor beta chain sequence. This clonotype has only a few counts. Its recognized antigen is unknown. Base qualities were left out, and no much larger clone turns up one base away. This entry comes from a study of human T cells and chemical hapten exposure (dated by TCRdb to the early 2020s). Study-wide context: The libraries were sequenced as a pool, and the TCR yield per sample differed mostly because of small variations in library volumes within the pool. For every blood RNA sample, sequencing covered both the TCR alpha and TCR beta chains. Peripheral blood TCR repertoire changes were tracked in vivo in alopecia patients during primary and secondary sensitization to the hapten diphenylcyclopropenone (DPC).

Paper-wide results and their limitations: Repeated subsampling changed both the strength of the expansion versus patch-test correlation and the threshold at which the correlation became significant. No change with DPC sensitization was found in the number of TCRs above 1 in 1000 frequency, and no evidence of global repertoire structure alterations was found.

Library preparation employed 5' RACE. TCRdb names Illumina MiSeq as the instrument used. During library preparation, unique molecular identifiers were attached to individual cDNA molecules so that TCRs could be counted in a quantitative, reproducible way. Regarding the original processing steps: Samples had a median of around 92,000 TCRs, with a range from roughly 20,000 to 700,000. V, J and CDR3 annotation of the TCR reads was performed with the Decombinator software suite. For the PS versus PT1 abundance plots, all samples were subsampled to the same number of TCRs (28,000). TCRs were defined as expanded if absent before sensitization and observed at least eight times at the 2-week time point. TCRdb reanalyzed the raw reads on its own, using fastp at Q25 for trimming and MiXCR for clone calling, and kept in-frame beta chains. Records with the same CDR3 protein are collapsed into one entry carrying the most frequent genes and DNA. TCRdb's processing, not the authors' own work, is the source of the V and J calls. Across this sample there are roughly 81,000 distinct CDR3 sequences, with 6.5% to 8.5% seen only once. Under 2.5% of the sample comes from the top ten.

From the cysteine up to the phenylalanine, the CDR3 has a length of 19 residues. CDR3 DNA is the only sequence kept; it has 57 bases, read in frame from the first base. For this chain, trimming is 2 bases at the V end and 0 bases at the J end, and the number of junction bases without a gene match is 8. The germline V gene gives CDR1 as MNHEY and CDR2 as SVGAGI. Total RNA was extracted from unfractionated whole blood collected in Tempus Blood RNA tubes. A few healthy volunteers were used as TCR sequencing controls and were bled at day 0, 2 weeks and 6 weeks. This clonotype originated in a male donor in good health. Here the chain combines TRBV6-5 and TRBJ2-6, with TRBD1 identical over 9 junction bases. The CDR3 is CASSYEGTGWASGANVLTF. At the DNA level, the sequence is TGTGCCAGCAGTTACGAGGGGACAGGGTGGGCCTCTGGGGCCAACGTCCTGACTTTC.